Listed below are T cell receptor beta chains from one sample, sequenced in a study of blood T cells in healthy people across ages. TCRdb reprocessed the 5' RACE reads with MiXCR, giving one entry per CDR3 protein. The sample has roughly 800,000 distinct CDR3 sequences, more than 45% seen once. Material: blood. The receptors here all came from a man aged 30 to 45 in good health. Each CDR3 is given with its conserved first and last residue. Fields, in order: CDR3 length, D gene, clone size, J gene, V gene, CDR3 protein, CDR3 DNA. D genes are given only for firm matches. Only part of the rows carry a size: once, few, many, or a class if the clone is expanded.

15,NA,NA,TRBJ2-3,TRBV11-2,CASSLYTGGRDAQYF,TGTGCCAGCAGCTTATATACGGGTGGGAGAGATGCGCAGTATTTT
12,NA,NA,TRBJ2-1,TRBV20-1,CSARDHRSPQFF,TGCAGTGCTAGAGATCACCGGAGTCCGCAGTTCTTC
17,TRBD1,NA,TRBJ1-2,TRBV7-2,CASSLVQGAGGNYGYTF,TGTGCCAGCAGCTTAGTTCAGGGGGCGGGGGGTAACTATGGCTACACCTTC
15,NA,NA,TRBJ2-4,TRBV20-1,CSARDVISPTWEQYF,TGCAGTGCTAGAGACGTTATATCCCCGACCTGGGAGCAGTACTTC
15,TRBD1,NA,TRBJ1-5,TRBV20-1,CSARDPRQGQQPQHF,TGCAGTGCTAGAGATCCAAGACAGGGGCAACAGCCCCAGCATTTT
15,NA,once,TRBJ2-5,TRBV15,CATSRARGPQETQYF,TGTGCCACCAGCAGAGCCCGGGGCCCCCAAGAGACCCAGTACTTC
16,TRBD1,NA,TRBJ2-6,TRBV6-2/TRBV6-3,CASRPQGETGANVLTF,TGTGCCAGCAGACCCCAGGGGGAGACTGGGGCCAACGTCCTGACTTTC
11,NA,NA,TRBJ1-2,TRBV29-1,CSVELANGYTF,TGCAGCGTTGAATTGGCCAATGGCTACACCTTC
20,NA,NA,TRBJ2-6,TRBV3-1,CASSHRKDRTLSSGANVLTF,TGTGCCAGCAGCCACCGAAAGGACAGAACCCTGAGCTCTGGGGCCAACGTCCTGACTTTC
11,NA,NA,TRBJ2-7,TRBV20-1,CSVGNYGEQYF,TGCAGTGTGGGGAACTATGGCGAGCAGTACTTC
16,NA,NA,TRBJ1-1,TRBV4-2,CASSQDLGGRYTEAFF,TGTGCCAGCAGCCAAGATCTGGGGGGAAGGTACACTGAAGCTTTCTTT
12,NA,NA,TRBJ1-2,TRBV18,CASSPERRGYTF,TGTGCCAGCTCCCCTGAGCGGCGGGGCTACACCTTC
11,NA,NA,TRBJ2-7,TRBV20-1,CSAREGYEQYF,TGCAGCGCCAGGGAAGGCTACGAGCAGTACTTC
15,TRBD2,NA,TRBJ2-1,TRBV10-3,CAISGSGGAYNEQFF,TGTGCCATCAGCGGCAGCGGGGGGGCTTACAATGAGCAGTTCTTC
14,TRBD2,NA,TRBJ2-5,TRBV7-2,CASTSGGFQETQYF,TGTGCCAGCACCAGCGGGGGGTTTCAGGAGACCCAGTACTTC
16,NA,few,TRBJ1-6,TRBV6-1,CASSGVSSSYNSPLHF,TGTGCCAGCTCGGGAGTCTCCAGCTCCTATAATTCACCCCTCCACTTT
15,TRBD1,NA,TRBJ1-4,TRBV20-1,CSASWTGATNEKLFF,TGCAGTGCCTCCTGGACAGGGGCAACTAATGAAAAACTGTTTTTT
17,NA,NA,TRBJ2-1,TRBV7-6,CASTALSGPPLGDEQFF,TGTGCCAGCACGGCGCTATCGGGACCACCTCTCGGGGATGAGCAGTTCTTC
13,TRBD2,NA,TRBJ2-1,TRBV20-1,CSASPGTSVEQFF,TGCAGTGCTAGCCCGGGGACTAGCGTTGAGCAGTTCTTC
14,TRBD1,NA,TRBJ2-2,TRBV7-6,CASSHTGGTGELFF,TGTGCCAGCAGCCATACAGGGGGCACCGGGGAGCTGTTTTTT
11,NA,NA,TRBJ2-3,TRBV4-1,CASSGQNTQYF,TGCGCCAGCAGCGGGCAGAATACGCAGTATTTT
16,NA,NA,TRBJ2-4,TRBV4-2,CASSQWTDLAKNIQYF,TGTGCCAGCAGCCAGTGGACGGACCTAGCCAAAAACATTCAGTACTTC
14,NA,many,TRBJ2-7,TRBV4-1,CASSRRTGDYEQYF,TGCGCCAGCAGCCGCCGGACCGGGGACTACGAGCAGTACTTC
16,NA,once,TRBJ2-1,TRBV11-2,CASSYPGAGRDNEQFF,TGTGCCAGCAGCTACCCTGGGGCGGGGCGTGACAATGAGCAGTTCTTC
14,NA,NA,TRBJ1-2,TRBV5-1,CASSLTGTSDGYTF,TGCGCCAGCAGCTTAACCGGGACATCTGATGGCTACACCTTC
18,TRBD2,few,TRBJ2-3,TRBV7-2,CASSLALAGGRGTDTQYF,TGTGCCAGCAGCTTAGCTCTAGCGGGGGGGCGGGGCACAGATACGCAGTATTTT
16,NA,once,TRBJ1-2,TRBV7-3,CASSLTGGRPNYGYTF,TGTGCCAGCAGCTTAACGGGTGGCAGGCCCAACTATGGCTACACCTTC
14,NA,NA,TRBJ1-2,TRBV14,CASSQDLDNYGYTF,TGTGCCAGCAGCCAAGATTTGGACAACTATGGCTACACCTTC
15,NA,once,TRBJ2-2,TRBV5-1,CASSLEAVLTGELFF,TGCGCCAGCAGCTTGGAAGCGGTACTCACCGGGGAGCTGTTTTTT
13,NA,NA,TRBJ2-3,TRBV20-1,CSARETSTDTQYF,TGCAGTGCTAGAGAGACTAGCACAGATACGCAGTATTTT
16,TRBD2,few,TRBJ2-1,TRBV4-2,CASSQGTGGQYNEQFF,TGTGCCAGCAGCCAAGGGACGGGAGGGCAGTACAATGAGCAGTTCTTC
15,NA,few,TRBJ2-3,TRBV5-4,CASSLGGKNTDTQYF,TGTGCCAGCAGCTTAGGAGGGAAAAACACAGATACGCAGTATTTT
15,TRBD1,NA,TRBJ2-7,TRBV7-9,CASSKTGTALREQYF,TGTGCCAGCAGCAAGACCGGGACAGCGCTGCGCGAGCAGTACTTC
14,TRBD1,few,TRBJ2-5,TRBV5-1,CASSTGTVQETQYF,TGCGCCAGCAGCACCGGGACAGTCCAAGAGACCCAGTACTTC
14,TRBD1,NA,TRBJ1-2,TRBV6-5,CATRTGAGSYGYTF,TGTGCCACTCGGACAGGGGCTGGTTCCTATGGCTACACCTTC
17,NA,NA,TRBJ2-1,TRBV4-1,CASSQLTGTDDYNEQFF,TGCGCCAGCAGCCAACTGACCGGGACTGACGATTACAATGAGCAGTTCTTC
12,TRBD2,NA,TRBJ2-1,TRBV10-3,CAIRVLAGEQFF,TGTGCCATCAGAGTTTTAGCGGGGGAGCAGTTCTTC
12,NA,NA,TRBJ2-7,TRBV20-1,CSAGTGLVTQYF,TGCAGTGCGGGAACGGGGTTAGTAACCCAGTACTTC
16,TRBD2,few,TRBJ2-7,TRBV12-3/TRBV12-4,CASSFSGGNSYNEQYF,TGTGCCAGCAGTTTTAGCGGGGGGAACTCCTACAATGAGCAGTACTTC
15,NA,NA,TRBJ1-3,TRBV2,CASSGFGISGNTIYF,TGTGCCAGCAGTGGCTTCGGGATCTCTGGAAACACCATATATTTT
13,TRBD2,NA,TRBJ2-5,TRBV5-1,CASGASGQETQYF,TGCGCCAGCGGGGCTAGCGGGCAAGAGACCCAGTACTTC
15,TRBD2,NA,TRBJ2-5,TRBV13,CASSSSRGSKDEQYF,TGTGCCAGCAGCTCCTCCCGCGGGAGTAAGGATGAGCAGTACTTC
14,NA,NA,TRBJ2-7,TRBV18,CASSFAESSYEQYF,TGTGCCAGCTCATTTGCCGAGAGCTCCTACGAGCAGTACTTC
15,TRBD2,NA,TRBJ2-1,TRBV20-1,CSAAIAGGAYNEQFF,TGCAGTGCTGCCATAGCGGGCGGCGCCTACAATGAGCAGTTCTTC
17,TRBD1,NA,TRBJ1-2,TRBV20-1,CSATNTDLGTGVYGYTF,TGCAGTGCTACAAATACGGACCTCGGGACAGGAGTATATGGCTACACCTTC
17,NA,NA,TRBJ1-1,TRBV12-3/TRBV12-4,CASSSLSKAGGGSEAFF,TGTGCCAGCAGTTCTCTATCCAAGGCGGGGGGGGGAAGTGAAGCTTTCTTT
14,NA,few,TRBJ1-2,TRBV3-1,CASSFGQGDYGYTF,TGTGCCAGCAGCTTCGGTCAGGGTGACTATGGCTACACCTTC
17,TRBD2,NA,TRBJ2-1,TRBV27,CASSGRGGRSPLEQQFF,TGTGCCAGCAGTGGTCGGGGGGGCCGGTCTCCCCTAGAACAGCAGTTCTTC
15,NA,NA,TRBJ2-5,TRBV6-5,CASSYGIGVGETQYF,TGTGCCAGCAGTTACGGTATCGGGGTTGGGGAGACCCAGTACTTC
14,NA,few,TRBJ2-7,TRBV7-6,CASSVLSGPYEQYF,TGTGCCAGCAGCGTTTTAAGCGGTCCCTACGAGCAGTACTTC
16,TRBD2,NA,TRBJ2-7,TRBV20-1,CSAREWGGRNSYEQYF,TGCAGTGCTAGAGAATGGGGCGGGAGAAACTCCTACGAGCAGTACTTC
14,TRBD1,few,TRBJ2-1,TRBV7-2,CASSFDRGIDEQFF,TGTGCCAGCAGCTTTGACAGGGGAATCGATGAGCAGTTCTTC
16,NA,NA,TRBJ2-3,TRBV7-3,CASSLNARSSTDTQYF,TGTGCCAGCAGCTTAAATGCTAGGAGTAGTACAGATACGCAGTATTTT
13,NA,NA,TRBJ1-1,TRBV6-1,CASRSDRETEAFF,TGTGCCAGCAGATCCGACAGAGAGACTGAAGCTTTCTTT
14,TRBD1,NA,TRBJ1-2,TRBV7-9,CASAPPVGTGHYTF,TGTGCCAGCGCCCCCCCTGTGGGGACAGGGCACTACACCTTC